A single sample is the source of the 13 T cell receptor beta chains below, sequenced in a study of T cell responses to AZD1222 COVID-19 vaccine. Measured with immunoSEQ multiplex PCR; TCRdb has only the in-frame clones, and not every one. The table includes 150,000 to 200,000 clones, roughly 92% detected once. Sequenced here: peripheral blood, sampled 28 days after the second AZD1222 dose. The receptors here all came from an adult who received the AZD1222 COVID-19 vaccine.

The J gene is TRBJ2-7, the V gene TRBV5-4; D remains unclear. The CDR3 spans 13 residues. Looked up from germline, CDR1 is SGHNT and CDR2 is YYREEE (reference sequence). V gave up 1 base and J gave up 2 bases, with 7 bases separating them. CDR3 nucleotide sequence: TGTGCCAGCAGCTTGACGGGTGCCTACGAGCAGTACTTC. Its protein product is CASSLTGAYEQYF.

This clone was detected only a few times. The chain joins TRBV25-1 to TRBJ2-1, with D possibly being TRBD1 (6 bases). Trimming removed 1 base from V and 6 bases from J, with 13 bases in between. The CDR3 length is 15 residues. Germline CDR1 is MGHDK and CDR2 is SYGVNS. CDR3 sequence reads: CASSELRGISNEQFF. As DNA, the CDR3 is TGTGCCAGCAGTGAATTAAGGGGGATTAGCAATGAGCAGTTCTTC.

This clone was detected only a few times. The chain employs TRBV10-3 and TRBJ1-5, with 7 positions matching TRBD1. Trimming removed 7 bases from V and 4 bases from J; junction bases left unmatched: 10. The V gene's germline CDR1 is ENHRY and CDR2 SYGVKD. The CDR3 sequence is 15 residues long. DNA for the CDR3: TGTGCCATCAAGGGGGGGACAGCGCCGAATCAGCCCCAGCATTTT. Translating gives CAIKGGTAPNQPQHF.

The chain employs TRBV27 and TRBJ2-7, with 7 bases fitting TRBD2. CDR3 size: 15 residues. The V and J ends lost 3 bases and 1 base, in that order; junction bases with no gene match: 6. Germline CDR1 reads MNHEY; CDR2 reads SMNVEV (reference sequence). This CDR3 is CASSFGGSRSYEQYF. CDR3 in DNA: TGTGCCAGCAGTTTTGGCGGGAGTAGGTCCTACGAGCAGTACTTC.

The gene calls are TRBV18 and TRBJ2-1; the match to TRBD2 covers 13 bases. Germline CDR1 KGHSH, CDR2 LQKENI. The length of the CDR3 is 18 residues. Losses at the gene ends were 2 bases for V and 4 bases for J; bases not matched to a gene: 8. The CDR3 is CASSPNPRLAGGYNEQFF. For the CDR3, the DNA is TGTGCCAGCTCACCAAACCCCCGACTAGCGGGGGGATACAATGAGCAGTTCTTC.

The V call is TRBV4-1, the J call TRBJ1-4; D is ambiguous. CDR3 length equals 13 residues. V lost 1 base and J 8 bases, leaving 8 bases between the germline ends. From germline, CDR1 is MGHRA and CDR2 YSYEKL. This CDR3 is CASSQGTEEKLFF. For the CDR3, the DNA is TGCGCCAGCAGCCAAGGAACAGAAGAAAAACTGTTTTTT.

J is TRBJ1-2 and V is TRBV7-2, with TRBD1 as a possible D gene (5 bases). There are 17 residues in the CDR3. Looked up from germline, CDR1 is SGHTA and CDR2 is FQGNSA. V lost 1 base and J 3 bases, leaving 18 bases between the germline ends. CDR3 residues: CASSLDSGGGADYGYTF. Written as DNA, the CDR3 is TGTGCCAGCAGCTTAGATTCGGGGGGAGGGGCGGACTATGGCTACACCTTC.

The V and J genes are TRBV6-5 and TRBJ2-1, with D possibly matching TRBD2 (5 bases). V was shortened by 10 bases and J by 9 bases, with 13 bases between the two germline ends. CDR1 MNHEY and CDR2 SVGAGI come from the germline V gene. The length of the CDR3 is 11 residues. The CDR3 sequence: CATVASGEQFF. The CDR3 DNA sequence: TGTGCCACCGTAGCGTCGGGTGAGCAGTTCTTC.

This chain links TRBV18 with TRBJ2-7, with TRBD1 matching over 8 bases. The CDR3 spans 16 residues. The junction had 8 bases not matched to a gene; V was cut back by 0 bases and J by 4 bases. CDR1 and CDR2 (germline): KGHSH, LQKENI. CDR3 region: CASSPPNGQGAYEQYF. For the CDR3, the DNA is TGTGCCAGCTCACCACCAAACGGGCAGGGGGCTTACGAGCAGTACTTC. The whole variable domain, remainder taken from reference TRBV18 and TRBJ2-7, is NAGVMQNPRHLVRRRGQEARLRCSPMKGHSHVYWYRQLPEEGLKFMVYLQKENIIDESGMPKERFSAEFPKEGPSILRIQQVVRGDSAAYFCASSPPNGQGAYEQYFGPGTRLTVT.

This chain's CDR3 is CASRLSGSDQPQHF. CDR3 bases: TGTGCCAGCAGACTCTCAGGGTCCGATCAGCCCCAGCATTTT. This chain uses TRBV2 with TRBJ1-5; possible D gene TRBD1, 5 bases. Per the germline V gene, CDR1 is SNHLY and CDR2 is FYNNEI. The CDR3 sequence is 14 residues long. Deletions cut 6 bases from V and 5 bases from J, with 14 bases between.

The chain carries TRBV6-1 and TRBJ2-7; no firm D call. Trimming took off 1 base at V and 3 bases at J, with 4 bases between the two ends. This CDR3 region has 12 residues. Per germline, CDR1 MNHNS and CDR2 SASEGT. CDR3: CASSEDVYEQYF. CDR3 nucleotide sequence: TGTGCCAGCAGTGAAGACGTCTACGAGCAGTACTTC.

V gene TRBV6-5 combines with J gene TRBJ2-1, with 11 bases lining up with TRBD1. Germline V CDR1 and CDR2: MNHEY, SVGAGI. This CDR3 is 16 amino acids long. The V gene end was trimmed by 3 bases and the J gene end by 4 bases; junction bases not matched to a gene: 5. CDR3 bases: TGTGCCAGCAGTTATCGTGGGACAGGGGGTTACAATGAGCAGTTCTTC. Protein sequence: CASSYRGTGGYNEQFF.

The V and J genes are TRBV2 and TRBJ1-5; 9 nucleotides align to TRBD1. The CDR3 has 15 residues. Germline values: CDR1 SNHLY, CDR2 FYNNEI. Losses at the gene ends were 6 bases for V and 3 bases for J; bases not matched to a gene: 6. The DNA of the CDR3 is TGTGCCAGCAGACGACAGGGGGTCGACAATCAGCCCCAGCATTTT. It specifies CASRRQGVDNQPQHF.